This T cell receptor (beta chain) was profiled in a study of cytomegalovirus exposure and HLA in healthy donors. Study-wide points: Later, an analysis showed that TCR beta chains associated with HLA were more clonally expanded than others that were equally common.

PCR was performed using 60 Vbeta and 13 Jbeta primers. The data were produced by immunoSEQ multiplex PCR, yet TCRdb's version contains in-frame clones alone and is incomplete. The sample holds 150,000 to 200,000 clones, over 70% seen once. Concerning this clone: Its antigen is as yet unknown.

The germline V gene encodes CDR1 SGHNT and CDR2 YYREEE (reference sequence). After removal of 4 bases from V and 8 bases from J, the junction contained 7 bases not matched to a gene. This CDR3 has 14 amino acids. This TCR came from a woman between 25 and 40 years old in good health and CMV-seropositive. This rearrangement joins TRBV5-4 to TRBJ2-1; 9 nucleotides match TRBD2. The source material was PBMCs. The CDR3 nucleotides read TGTGCCAGCAGCCCCCGGACTAGCGAGGATGAGCAGTTCTTC. As protein: CASSPRTSEDEQFF.